This record concerns one T cell receptor beta chain sequence. Its matching antigen is unknown. The data were taken from a study of T cells expressing NK-cell markers. Overall study context: The study drew TCR beta repertoires from sorted CD3+CD56+NKG2C+, CD3+CD56+NKG2C- and CD3+CD56-NKG2C+ T cells. Findings of the study overall: Over 5 donors showed dominant NKG2C+ clonotypes comprising about 1.0-8% of their CD8+ T cells.

TCRdb re-called the 5' RACE reads; one entry per CDR3 protein, DNA not given. Its table lists some 450,000 distinct CDR3 sequences. Germline CDR1 and CDR2: SGHRS and YFSETQ. The CDR3 is made up of 13 amino acids. The TCR originated in a woman aged 18 to 75 in good health. The sample consisted of blood T cells: a sorted CD56 or NKG2C T cell subset, CD4+ or CD8+ T cells, or bulk PBMC T cells (not recorded which). V and J are TRBV5-1 and TRBJ1-1; TCRdb selects TRBD1, and the lack of DNA leaves this call unchecked. Here the CDR3 reads CASSSQGGAEAFF.